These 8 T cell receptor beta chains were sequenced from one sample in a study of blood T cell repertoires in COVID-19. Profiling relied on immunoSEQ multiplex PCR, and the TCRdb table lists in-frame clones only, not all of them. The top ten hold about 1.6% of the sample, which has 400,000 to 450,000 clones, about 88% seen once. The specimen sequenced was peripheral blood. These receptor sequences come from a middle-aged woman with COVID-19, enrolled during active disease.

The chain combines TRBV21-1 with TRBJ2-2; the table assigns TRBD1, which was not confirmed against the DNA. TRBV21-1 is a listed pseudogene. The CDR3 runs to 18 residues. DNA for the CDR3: TGTGCCAGCAGCAAAGAAGCCGGGACAGGGGTGCGCACCGGGGAGCTGTTTTTT. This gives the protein CASSKEAGTGVRTGELFF.

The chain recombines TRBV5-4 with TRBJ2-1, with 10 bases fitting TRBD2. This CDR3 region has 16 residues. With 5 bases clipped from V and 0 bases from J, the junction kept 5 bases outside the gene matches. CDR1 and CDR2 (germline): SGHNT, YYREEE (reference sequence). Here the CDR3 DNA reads TGTGCCAGCAGTTCTCCTAGCGGGAGCTCCTACAATGAGCAGTTCTTC. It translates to CASSSPSGSSYNEQFF. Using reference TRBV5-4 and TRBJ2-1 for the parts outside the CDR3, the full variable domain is ETGVTQSPTHLIKTRGQQVTLRCSSQSGHNTVSWYQQALGQGPQFIFQYYREEENGRGNFPPRFSGLQFPNYSSELNVNALELDDSALYLCASSSPSGSSYNEQFFGPGTRLTVL.

The CDR3 spells CACNRGQAEAFF. The CDR3 DNA follows: TGTGCCTGTAACAGGGGGCAGGCTGAAGCTTTCTTT. This chain uses TRBV30 with TRBJ1-1; 9 nucleotides align to TRBD1. There are 12 residues in the CDR3. Trimming at V came to 6 bases and at J to 6 bases, leaving 5 bases not matched to a gene. Germline V gene sequence: CDR1 GTSNPN, CDR2 SVGIG (reference sequence). Supplemented by reference TRBV30 and TRBJ1-1, the full variable domain reads SQTIHQWPATLVQPVGSPLSLECTVEGTSNPNLYWYRQAAGRGLQLLFYSVGIGQISSEVPQNLSASRPQDRQFILSSKKLLLSDSGFYLCACNRGQAEAFFGQGTRLTVV.

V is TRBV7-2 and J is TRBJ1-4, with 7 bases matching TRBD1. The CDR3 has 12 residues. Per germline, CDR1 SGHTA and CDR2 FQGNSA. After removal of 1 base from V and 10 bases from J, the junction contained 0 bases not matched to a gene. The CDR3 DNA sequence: TGTGCCAGCAGCTTAGACAGGGGAAAACTGTTTTTT. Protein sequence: CASSLDRGKLFF.

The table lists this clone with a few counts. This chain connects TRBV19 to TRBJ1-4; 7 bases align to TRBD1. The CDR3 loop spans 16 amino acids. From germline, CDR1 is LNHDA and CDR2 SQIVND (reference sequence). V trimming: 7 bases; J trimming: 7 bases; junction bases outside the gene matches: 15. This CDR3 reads CASTTRRGRVFEKLFF. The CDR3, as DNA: TGTGCCAGTACCACTCGGAGGGGGCGTGTGTTTGAAAAACTGTTTTTT.

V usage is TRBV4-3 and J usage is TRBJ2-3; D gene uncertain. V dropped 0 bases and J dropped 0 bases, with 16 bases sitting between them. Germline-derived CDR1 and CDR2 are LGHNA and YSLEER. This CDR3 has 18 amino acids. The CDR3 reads CASSQDLVSLFSTDTQYF. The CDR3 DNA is TGCGCCAGCAGCCAAGATCTCGTAAGCCTATTTAGCACAGATACGCAGTATTTT.

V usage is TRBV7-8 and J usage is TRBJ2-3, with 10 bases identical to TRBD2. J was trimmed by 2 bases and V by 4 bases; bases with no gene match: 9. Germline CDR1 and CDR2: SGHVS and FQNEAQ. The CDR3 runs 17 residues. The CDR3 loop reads CASSWTRTSGNTDTQYF. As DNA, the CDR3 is TGTGCCAGCAGCTGGACTCGGACTAGCGGCAACACAGATACGCAGTATTTT.

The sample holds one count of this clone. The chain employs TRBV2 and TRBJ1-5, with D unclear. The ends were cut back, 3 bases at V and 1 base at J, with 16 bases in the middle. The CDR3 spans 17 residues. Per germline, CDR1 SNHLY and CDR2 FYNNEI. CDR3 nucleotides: TGTGCCAGCAGTGATAGCCGGGGTCTGGGCAGCAATCAGCCCCAGCATTTT. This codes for CASSDSRGLGSNQPQHF.